One and the same sample provided the 13 T cell receptor beta chains below, sequenced in a study of cytomegalovirus exposure and HLA in healthy donors. PCR amplification relied on 60 Vbeta primers (plus 13 Jbeta primers). Assay: immunoSEQ multiplex PCR; the TCRdb copy retains only in-frame clones and omits some. The table lists 75,000 to 100,000 clones, about 81% of them singletons. Sequencing was carried out using PBMCs. These receptor sequences come from a man aged 40-49 years in good health and CMV-seropositive.

This clone has a single count. V is TRBV5-4 and J is TRBJ2-7, with TRBD2 matching 11 bases. The V gene end was trimmed by 4 bases and the J gene end by 4 bases; junction bases not matched to a gene: 7. Germline V CDR1 and CDR2: SGHNT, YYREEE (reference sequence). This CDR3 has 15 amino acids. CDR3 nucleotide sequence: TGTGCCAGCAGCACCGGACTAGCGGGTTATTACGAGCAGTACTTC. Translated, it gives CASSTGLAGYYEQYF.

V gene TRBV9 combines with J gene TRBJ2-1; possibly TRBD2 for D (6 bases). V lost 0 bases to trimming and J lost 7 bases, with 14 bases between them. The CDR3 is 15 residues long. Per the germline V gene, CDR1 is SGDLS and CDR2 is YYNGEE. The DNA of the CDR3 is TGTGCCAGCAGCGTAGGGGCTAGCGTCCGTAATGAGCAGTTCTTC. Translating it yields CASSVGASVRNEQFF.

This clone is a singleton in its sample. The chain joins TRBV4-1 to TRBJ2-2, with D perhaps TRBD2 (6 bases). Trimming removed 2 bases at V and 3 bases at J, with 16 bases between. Germline V CDR1 and CDR2: MGHRA, YSYEKL. CDR3 length equals 17 residues. CDR3 bases: TGCGCCAGCAGCCAAATGGGCGGGAAAGTGGACACCGGGGAGCTGTTTTTT. Its translation: CASSQMGGKVDTGELFF.

This chain connects TRBV9 to TRBJ2-3, with TRBD1 matching over 7 bases. In germline, CDR1 is SGDLS, CDR2 YYNGEE. The CDR3 consists of 13 residues. V trimming: 4 bases; J trimming: 4 bases; junction bases outside the gene matches: 3. The CDR3 nucleotides read TGTGCCAGCAGCCAAGGGGGCGCAGATACGCAGTATTTT. Its protein is CASSQGGADTQYF.

This clone appeared once. The J gene is TRBJ2-7, the V gene TRBV2; 8 nucleotides align to TRBD1. Germline CDR1 SNHLY, CDR2 FYNNEI. V lost 7 bases to trimming and J lost 5 bases; unmatched junction nucleotides: 7. This CDR3 has 13 amino acids. CDR3 DNA sequence: TGTGCCAGCACTGGACAGGGTGGCCACGAGCAGTACTTC. Protein product: CASTGQGGHEQYF.

The chain links TRBV5-1 to TRBJ2-3; D unclear. The CDR3 runs to 15 residues. The V end was cut by 1 base, the J end by 3 bases, with 12 bases between. The germline gives CDR1 SGHRS, CDR2 YFSETQ. The CDR3 DNA reads as TGCGCCAGCAGCTTGACCCCCGACAAGACAGATACGCAGTATTTT. Protein product: CASSLTPDKTDTQYF. The complete variable domain, with remaining parts taken from reference TRBV5-1 and TRBJ2-3, reads KAGVTQTPRYLIKTRGQQVTLSCSPISGHRSVSWYQQTPGQGLQFLFEYFSETQRNKGNFPGRFSGRQFSNSRSEMNVSTLELGDSALYLCASSLTPDKTDTQYFGPGTRLTVL.

The V call is TRBV6-1, the J call TRBJ2-3; perhaps TRBD1 as D (6 bases). V lost 3 bases, J lost 2 bases, and 9 bases lay in between. Germline V gives CDR1 MNHNS, CDR2 SASEGT. CDR3 size: 14 residues. The CDR3 region has the DNA TGTGCCAGCAGTGACAGGGGATCCACAGATACGCAGTATTTT. It encodes CASSDRGSTDTQYF.

The V gene is TRBV5-1, the J gene TRBJ1-1; 7 nucleotides agree with TRBD1. There are 18 residues in the CDR3. J gave up 5 bases and V 5 bases, and 21 bases lay outside the gene matches. Germline V gene sequence: CDR1 SGHRS, CDR2 YFSETQ. The CDR3 nucleotides read TGCGCCAGCAGGGACCGGCAGGGGGGAAGAGAAGGTAAGACTGAAGCTTTCTTT. Protein: CASRDRQGGREGKTEAFF.

With regard to this clone: The junction does not match germline at one end; this may be a read error. The V and J genes are TRBV27 and TRBJ2-7, with 8 bases identical to TRBD1. The germline V gene has CDR1 MNHEY and CDR2 SMNVEV (reference sequence). The CDR3 totals 16 residues. This chain's CDR3 is CASSSRTGTGSNEQYF. The DNA for the CDR3 is TGTGCCAGCAGTTCCCGAACCGGGACAGGCTCCAACGAGCAGTACTTC.

In the case of this clone: A junction end diverges from the germline sequence, so it may reflect a read error. This rearrangement joins TRBV7-9 to TRBJ1-1; D is possibly TRBD1 (5 bases). Germline CDR1 reads SEHNR; CDR2 reads FQNEAQ (reference sequence). This CDR3 has 11 amino acids. CDR3 nucleotides: TGTTCCAGCAGCTTAGCCGGGGGTGCTTTCTTT. Encoded protein: CSSSLAGGAFF.

The chain recombines TRBV6-1 with TRBJ2-2; TRBD1 matches 9 bases. Looked up from germline, CDR1 is MNHNS and CDR2 is SASEGT. CDR3 length: 14 amino acids. The V and J ends lost 4 bases and 7 bases, in that order; junction bases with no gene match: 4. The DNA of the CDR3 is TGTGCCAGCAGTGGGACAGGGGTGGTCGGGGAGCTGTTTTTT. Translated, it gives CASSGTGVVGELFF.

This chain uses TRBV7-9 with TRBJ1-1; tentative D call: TRBD1 (6 bases). Germline CDR1 reads SEHNR; CDR2 reads FQNEAQ (reference sequence). This CDR3 contains 15 residues. The V gene lost 2 bases and the J gene lost 0 bases, with 10 bases spanning the gap. For the CDR3, the DNA is TGTGCCAGCAGCTTACCTGACAGGCTGAACACTGAAGCTTTCTTT. The encoded protein is CASSLPDRLNTEAFF.

The V and J genes are TRBV7-9 and TRBJ2-5, with a tentative D call TRBD2 (6 bases). The CDR3 extends over 16 amino acids. Trimming removed 5 bases at V and 5 bases at J, with 21 bases between. Germline CDR1 and CDR2: SEHNR and FQNEAQ (reference sequence). The DNA of the CDR3 is TGTGCCAGCAGCCCCGGAGGGCTAGCGCCGAAGGAGACCCAGTACTTC. Residues: CASSPGGLAPKETQYF.